These 9 T cell receptor beta chains came from one sample sequenced in a study of graft-versus-host responses after intestinal transplantation. Data came from immunoSEQ multiplex PCR; TCRdb stores just in-frame clones and leaves some out. The sample holds over 7,500 clones, approximately 70% seen once. Graft tissue was processed to release intraepithelial and lamina propria lymphocytes. The sequencing here drew on ileum tissue, taken about 450 days after transplant. The receptor source for this set is a human patient who received an intestinal transplant, so some T cells may come from the graft donor.

V is TRBV6-1 and J is TRBJ2-7; tentative D call: TRBD1 (5 bases). CDR1 MNHNS and CDR2 SASEGT come from the germline V gene. V dropped 6 bases and J dropped 2 bases, with 8 bases sitting between them. This CDR3 spans 12 amino acids. The CDR3 spells CASRDKTYEQYF. In DNA, the CDR3 is TGTGCCAGCAGGGACAAAACCTACGAGCAGTACTTC.

This clone has only one observation. V gene TRBV5-4 combines with J gene TRBJ2-5; 10 bases are shared with TRBD1. Looked up from germline, CDR1 is SGHNT and CDR2 is YYREEE (reference sequence). CDR3 size: 16 residues. V dropped 3 bases and J dropped 1; count of bases not matched to a gene: 6. This CDR3 is CASSWDRGEIQETQYF. The DNA of the CDR3 is TGTGCCAGCAGCTGGGACAGGGGCGAGATCCAAGAGACCCAGTACTTC.

The J gene is TRBJ2-3, the V gene TRBV7-9; 7 bases map to TRBD1. This CDR3 has 14 amino acids. Trimming cost V 5 bases and J 2 bases; bases outside gene matches: 4. Germline values: CDR1 SEHNR, CDR2 FQNEAQ (reference sequence). The CDR3 spells CASSLGTATDTQYF. The DNA for the CDR3 is TGTGCCAGCAGCCTTGGGACAGCCACAGATACGCAGTATTTT.

By share, this clone ranks as medium-sized. The chain employs TRBV18 and TRBJ2-2; D not resolved. The CDR3 has 13 residues. Germline V lookup: CDR1 KGHSH, CDR2 LQKENI. Trimming cost V 2 bases and J 3 bases, with 4 bases left between them. The CDR3: CASSPDYTGELFF. CDR3 DNA sequence: TGTGCCAGCTCACCAGACTACACCGGGGAGCTGTTTTTT. The variable domain in full, with the rest retrieved from reference TRBV18 and TRBJ2-2, is NAGVMQNPRHLVRRRGQEARLRCSPMKGHSHVYWYRQLPEEGLKFMVYLQKENIIDESGMPKERFSAEFPKEGPSILRIQQVVRGDSAAYFCASSPDYTGELFFGEGSRLTVL.

The chain links TRBV7-9 to TRBJ1-1; D is perhaps TRBD1 (6 bases). V was trimmed by 2 bases and J by 7 bases, leaving 8 bases between them. The CDR3 consists of 12 residues. Looked up from germline, CDR1 is SEHNR and CDR2 is FQNEAQ (reference sequence). In nucleotides, the CDR3 is TGTGCCAGCAGCTTAAGGACAGATGAAGCTTTCTTT. This gives the protein CASSLRTDEAFF.

The rearrangement joins TRBV27 to TRBJ2-2; the match to TRBD2 covers 7 bases. With V trimmed by 3 bases and J by 7 bases, 11 bases remained unmatched. The CDR3 has 16 amino acids. Germline V gives CDR1 MNHEY, CDR2 SMNVEV (reference sequence). The CDR3 DNA reads as TGTGCCAGCAGTTTTTTGCGCGGGAGTATGAGCGGGGAGCTGTTTTTT. Protein sequence: CASSFLRGSMSGELFF.

The V gene is TRBV7-9, the J gene TRBJ2-1, with D unclear. Germline CDR1 and CDR2: SEHNR and FQNEAQ (reference sequence). V lost 4 bases, J lost 7 bases, and 5 bases lay in between. The CDR3 has 11 residues. CDR3 sequence (DNA): TGTGCCAGCAGCTCTAAGAATGAGCAGTTCTTC. Translation gives CASSSKNEQFF.

The chain has TRBV11-2 and TRBJ2-6; D is perhaps TRBD2 (6 bases). With 2 bases removed from V and 0 bases from J, the gap between germline ends came to 17 bases. The CDR3 consists of 19 residues. Germline CDR1 SGHAT, CDR2 FQNNGV. CDR3 loop: CASSLLRGSGASGANVLTF. The CDR3 region has the DNA TGTGCCAGCAGCTTATTACGGGGGAGTGGGGCCTCTGGGGCCAACGTCCTGACTTTC.

J is TRBJ1-1 and V is TRBV6-5, with D tentatively TRBD1 (6 bases). CDR3 length equals 15 residues. Germline V gene lookup returns CDR1 MNHEY and CDR2 SVGAGI. Trimming removed 4 bases at V and 1 base at J, with 13 bases between. CDR3 DNA sequence: TGTGCCAGCAGTTTAGACGGGGGGCAGAACACTGAAGCTTTCTTT. Its protein product is CASSLDGGQNTEAFF.